This T cell receptor (beta chain) was observed in a study of naive and memory T cell subsets. Germline CDR1 reads DFQATT; CDR2 reads SNEGSKA (reference sequence). This CDR3 has 14 amino acids. Trimming removed 2 bases at V and 4 bases at J, with 12 bases between. This clonotype was observed a few times. Its cognate antigen is unknown. Findings of the study overall: In naive cells, over 95% of TCR sequences were seen only once. In CD4 and CD8 cells, diversity dropped from naive through EMRA.

Both TRBC1 and TRBC2 were covered by a beta constant-region primer of two equimolar oligonucleotides. In TCRdb, the UMI-ligation and nested PCR reads were re-called with MiXCR into one record per CDR3 protein. The sample carries some 150,000 distinct CDR3 sequences, around 15% recorded once. The specimen was naive CD4+ T cells from blood. This clonotype originated in a human donor in good health. This rearrangement joins TRBV20-1 to TRBJ1-5; D remains ambiguous. For the CDR3, the DNA is TGCAGTGCTAGACTGCCAGAAATGAATCAGCCCCAGCATTTT. Its translation: CSARLPEMNQPQHF.